The entry below describes one TCR beta chain. PCR employed 60 Vbeta and 13 Jbeta primers. Clones were read by immunoSEQ multiplex PCR, and TCRdb kept only the in-frame ones, dropping some. The data contain some 110,000 clones, approximately 81% of them seen just once; the ten biggest clones take up around 4.5%. These data originate in a study of cytomegalovirus exposure and HLA in healthy donors. This CDR3 spans 13 amino acids. V lost 0 bases, J lost 4 bases, and 7 bases lay in between. Germline assignment: CDR1 LGHNA and CDR2 YSLEER. The origin of this receptor is a man aged 25-45 years in good health and CMV-seropositive. Material for sequencing was PBMCs. This rearrangement joins TRBV4-3 to TRBJ2-7; a possible D gene is TRBD2 (5 bases). In DNA, the CDR3 is TGCGCCAGCAGCCAAGAACCGGGGTACGAGCAGTACTTC. This sequence encodes CASSQEPGYEQYF.